Only one count was recorded for the clone carrying this T cell receptor beta chain. Its specificity is not known. The data originate from a study of T cell repertoires and HLA-DP antigens. Germline-derived CDR1 and CDR2 are MDHEN and SYDVKM. The CDR3 length is 16 residues. V lost 6 bases and J lost 2; bases outside the gene matches: 11. Only in-frame clones appear in the TCRdb table, and some are missing; sequencing was by immunoSEQ multiplex PCR. The sample shows 90,000 to 130,000 clones, roughly 92% of them seen only once. Sequences were obtained from CD4+ T cells from PBMCs. The chain combines TRBV28 with TRBJ2-5; 8 bases map to TRBD1. The TCR was taken from a woman aged 18-29 years in good health and CMV-seronegative. The CDR3 sequence: CASSPRQGMNQETQYF. The CDR3 bases are TGTGCCAGCAGCCCTCGACAGGGGATGAATCAAGAGACCCAGTACTTC.